The source of this TCR beta chain is a study of blood T cells in healthy people across ages. A sample-barcoded 5' primer and a J-beta primer mix were used in a second PCR of roughly 6 to 11 cycles. TCRdb used MiXCR to reprocess the 5' RACE reads, holding one entry per CDR3 protein. Among some 850,000 distinct CDR3 sequences listed, around 25% were seen once. This CDR3 is 18 amino acids long. V trimming: 5 bases; J trimming: 3 bases; junction bases outside the gene matches: 13. The V gene's germline CDR1 is SGHRS and CDR2 YFSETQ. Study-level results: Reliance upon unsorted PBMCs precluded definitive naive versus antigen-experienced comparison. Shifts in expanded clonotypes may have been confounded by donor CMV status, which was unknown. Strongly correlated with naive T cell percentage was TCR beta diversity.

Points on this clonotype: Its antigen is currently unknown.

These data were likewise used in another study, on T cells of mothers and their children. That publication notes: No persistent microchimeric T cell clones were detected.

Sequencing was done on a sample of blood. The chain uses TRBV5-1 and TRBJ1-6, with 8 bases identical to TRBD1. This clonotype originated in a boy younger than 18 in good health. The CDR3 loop is CASSSAGTGQFYNSPLHF. The CDR3 DNA reads TGCGCCAGCAGTTCAGCCGGGACAGGACAGTTCTATAATTCACCCCTCCACTTT. The full variable domain, rest sourced from reference TRBV5-1 and TRBJ1-6, is KAGVTQTPRYLIKTRGQQVTLSCSPISGHRSVSWYQQTPGQGLQFLFEYFSETQRNKGNFPGRFSGRQFSNSRSEMNVSTLELGDSALYLCASSSAGTGQFYNSPLHFGNGTRLTVT.